This T cell receptor beta chain was recovered during a study of human T cells and chemical hapten exposure. Time point of the sample: pre-sensitization, week 0. Treatment here: therapeutic diphenylcyclopropenone sensitization with weekly scalp DPC. Via MiXCR, TCRdb re-called the RACE reads, giving one row per CDR3 protein. Among 150,000 to 200,000 distinct CDR3 sequences listed, approximately 29% were seen once. Concerning this clonotype: At one end, the junction sequence differs from germline, possibly due to a read error.

In germline, CDR1 is SGHTA, CDR2 FQGNSA. The CDR3 loop spans 13 amino acids. The chain recombines TRBV7-2 with TRBJ2-1, with TRBD2 matching 9 bases. The sequence derives from a woman younger than 45 with alopecia areata. Some clones in this sample may be carry-over from other donors' samples. Sequenced material: whole blood, taken in connection with sensitization to the hapten diphenylcyclopropenone (DPC). CDR3 sequence reads: CASSLGNSGRFVF. The CDR3 region has the DNA TGTGCCAGCAGCTTAGGTAATAGCGGGAGATTCGTCTTC.